Listed here are 27 T cell receptor beta chains from one sample, sequenced in a study of OX40 agonist ivuxolimab in advanced cancers. Clones were sequenced by immunoSEQ multiplex PCR, and TCRdb holds only the in-frame ones, with some missing. Of tens of thousands of clones listed, around 83% were seen once; the top ten hold approximately 0.38%. The starting material was CD4+ or CD8+ T cells sorted from blood, obtained in a trial of the OX40 agonist ivuxolimab. The receptors stem from an adult with an advanced solid tumor such as melanoma, head and neck, liver or kidney cancer.

This chain links TRBV18 with TRBJ1-1, with D possibly TRBD1 on 5 matching bases. Germline CDR1 KGHSH, CDR2 LQKENI. With 6 bases removed from V and 3 bases from J, the gap between germline ends came to 14 bases. The CDR3 runs to 14 residues. CDR3 coding DNA: TGTGCCAGCTCTTCTTTGGGGGAGGACACTGAAGCTTTCTTT. Protein sequence: CASSSLGEDTEAFF.

The chain links TRBV7-8 to TRBJ2-6, with D unresolved. V was cut by 0 bases and J by 2 bases, with 5 bases left in between. The CDR3 spans 15 residues. Germline CDR1 SGHVS, CDR2 FQNEAQ. The CDR3 is CASSLAPTGANVLTF. The CDR3 nucleotides read TGTGCCAGCAGCTTAGCTCCGACTGGGGCCAACGTCCTGACTTTC. The variable domain in full, with the rest retrieved from reference TRBV7-8 and TRBJ2-6, is GAGVSQSPRYKVAKRGQDVALRCDPISGHVSLFWYQQALGQGPEFLTYFQNEAQLDKSGLPSDRFFAERPEGSVSTLKIQRTQQEDSAVYLCASSLAPTGANVLTFGAGSRLTVL.

The chain combines TRBV28 with TRBJ1-2; 8 bases are a match to TRBD1. The V segment lost 5 bases and the J segment 6 bases; nucleotides outside the gene matches: 5. The CDR3 has 13 amino acids. Germline V CDR1 and CDR2: MDHEN, SYDVKM. The CDR3 sequence: CASSPDRVNGYTF. The CDR3 DNA sequence: TGTGCCAGCAGTCCGGACAGGGTCAATGGCTACACCTTC.

The chain uses TRBV5-4 and TRBJ2-1, with D possibly matching TRBD2 (6 bases). The CDR3 has 16 residues. Germline CDR1 SGHNT, CDR2 YYREEE (reference sequence). Between the trimmed V and J ends, which lost 9 bases and 2 bases, there was a span of 21 bases. The chain's CDR3 is CATLGGGGLTYNEQFF. CDR3 nucleotide sequence: TGTGCCACTCTTGGGGGAGGAGGGCTAACCTACAATGAGCAGTTCTTC.

This rearrangement joins TRBV28 to TRBJ2-3, with 9 bases fitting TRBD2. The CDR3 is made up of 15 amino acids. Trimming took 6 bases from V and 8 from J; bases not matched to a gene: 12. Germline-derived CDR1 and CDR2 are MDHEN and SYDVKM. The CDR3, as DNA: TGTGCCAGCAGCGCCAGCGGGGGGTCGTTCGGTACGCAGTATTTT. Protein product: CASSASGGSFGTQYF.

This chain connects TRBV7-2 to TRBJ2-7; no reliable D call. This CDR3 spans 14 amino acids. Trimming pared 5 bases from V and 1 base from J, leaving 12 bases between. Per the germline V gene, CDR1 is SGHTA and CDR2 is FQGNSA. The CDR3 sequence: CASSLGPTSYEQYV. The CDR3, as DNA: TGTGCCAGCAGCCTAGGACCGACGTCCTACGAGCAGTACGTC.

The chain combines TRBV14 with TRBJ2-2, with 10 positions matching TRBD1. The CDR3 extends over 18 amino acids. Germline values: CDR1 SGHDN, CDR2 FVKESK. Trimming removed 2 bases from V and 0 bases from J; junction bases left unmatched: 6. DNA for the CDR3: TGTGCCAGCAGCCAACCTACCGGGACAGGGGCGAACACCGGGGAGCTGTTTTTT. Translation: CASSQPTGTGANTGELFF.

V usage is TRBV11-3 and J usage is TRBJ2-3; no definite D call. The CDR3 has 14 amino acids. Germline V lookup: CDR1 SGHNT, CDR2 YENEEA. V was shortened by 1 base and J by 0 bases, with 5 bases between the two germline ends. In DNA form, the CDR3 reads TGTGCCAGCAGCTTAGGGGCCAGCACAGATACGCAGTATTTT. Translation gives CASSLGASTDTQYF.

This chain joins TRBV7-8 and TRBJ1-1, with D hard to call. Trimming took 4 bases from V and 3 from J, leaving 9 bases between them. The CDR3 runs 13 residues. From germline, CDR1 is SGHVS and CDR2 FQNEAQ. This chain's CDR3 is CASSYQRDTEAFF. For the CDR3, the DNA is TGTGCCAGCAGCTATCAGAGGGACACTGAAGCTTTCTTT.

The chain employs TRBV25-1 and TRBJ2-6; the D is unclear. This CDR3 is built from 13 residues. The ends were cut back, 4 bases at V and 0 bases at J, with 1 base in the middle. Germline V CDR1 and CDR2: MGHDK, SYGVNS. The CDR3 sequence is CASSVSGANVLTF. The CDR3 coding sequence is TGTGCCAGCAGTGTCTCTGGGGCCAACGTCCTGACTTTC. Supplemented by reference TRBV25-1 and TRBJ2-6, the full variable domain reads EADIYQTPRYLVIGTGKKITLECSQTMGHDKMYWYQQDPGMELHLIHYSYGVNSTEKGDLSSESTVSRIRTEHFPLTLESARPSHTSQYLCASSVSGANVLTFGAGSRLTVL.

The V call is TRBV28, the J call TRBJ1-5; no clear D gene. Germline V gene sequence: CDR1 MDHEN, CDR2 SYDVKM. V was shortened by 4 bases and J by 7 bases, with 17 bases between the two germline ends. The CDR3 spans 15 residues. The CDR3 is CASSSRTRMWQPQHF. CDR3 in DNA: TGTGCCAGCAGTTCCCGCACGAGGATGTGGCAGCCCCAGCATTTT.

This sequence joins TRBV21-1 and TRBJ1-1; TRBD1 reflects the table's D call only, with no check against the DNA. TRBV21-1 is designated a pseudogene. CDR3 length equals 16 residues. The CDR3 DNA reads as TGTGCCAGCAGCAAAGTAGAGGGACAGGGAAATACTGAAGCTTTCTTT. Translating gives CASSKVEGQGNTEAFF.

The chain is built from TRBV6-1 and TRBJ2-3, with 8 nucleotides matching TRBD2. This CDR3 is built from 16 residues. CDR1 and CDR2 (germline): MNHNS, SASEGT. The V segment lost 1 base and the J segment 2 bases; nucleotides outside the gene matches: 5. The CDR3 region has the DNA TGTGCCAGCAGTGAAGTAACTAGCGGCTACACAGATACGCAGTATTTT. Amino acids: CASSEVTSGYTDTQYF.

This chain joins TRBV9 and TRBJ2-2; D is perhaps TRBD1 (6 bases). CDR1 and CDR2 (germline): SGDLS, YYNGEE. This CDR3 is built from 15 residues. The germline V and J ends were trimmed by 0 bases and 0 bases, with 6 bases remaining between them. In DNA form, the CDR3 reads TGTGCCAGCAGCGTAGGGACAGCGAACACCGGGGAGCTGTTTTTT. Translating gives CASSVGTANTGELFF.

This chain connects TRBV28 to TRBJ1-2; D ambiguous. The CDR3 is made up of 13 amino acids. The V end lost 5 bases, the J end lost 5 bases, and 12 bases lay between the germline ends. CDR1 is MDHEN and CDR2 is SYDVKM in the germline V gene. CDR3 amino acids: CASSPLLLYGYTF. CDR3 bases: TGTGCCAGCAGTCCCCTTCTCCTTTATGGCTACACCTTC.

This chain links TRBV27 with TRBJ1-5, with 9 bases that match TRBD1. There are 15 residues in the CDR3. Germline CDR1 and CDR2: MNHEY and SMNVEV (reference sequence). The trim removed 6 bases at V and 3 bases at J, leaving 6 bases unmatched. The CDR3 DNA reads TGTGCCAGCAGACCTCGACAGGGGGACAATCAGCCCCAGCATTTT. Translated, it gives CASRPRQGDNQPQHF.

The rearrangement joins TRBV18 to TRBJ1-5; 8 positions match TRBD1. The CDR3 covers 14 residues. Germline CDR1 KGHSH, CDR2 LQKENI. J was trimmed by 2 bases and V by 3 bases; bases with no gene match: 0. The CDR3: CASSPGQGNQPQHF. Here the CDR3 DNA reads TGTGCCAGCTCACCGGGACAGGGCAATCAGCCCCAGCATTTT.

This clone was recorded once. The chain has TRBV5-1 and TRBJ1-6, with unresolved D. This CDR3 contains 15 residues. The V end lost 0 bases, the J end lost 7 bases, and 11 bases lay between the germline ends. The germline V gene encodes CDR1 SGHRS and CDR2 YFSETQ. The CDR3, as DNA: TGCGCCAGCAGCTTGGTGTCGGGTGGGAATTCACCCCTCCACTTT. Protein sequence: CASSLVSGGNSPLHF.

The chain is built from TRBV5-5 and TRBJ2-7; 9 nucleotides line up with TRBD1. The CDR3 spans 16 residues. Germline loops: CDR1 SGHKS, CDR2 YYEKEE (reference sequence). After removal of 3 bases from V and 5 bases from J, the junction contained 12 bases not matched to a gene. CDR3 loop: CASSSQAGTGPHEQYF. The DNA of the CDR3 is TGTGCCAGCAGCTCCCAGGCAGGGACAGGGCCCCACGAGCAGTACTTC.

The gene calls are TRBV5-4 and TRBJ1-3; TRBD1 might be the D (5 bases). This CDR3 comprises 13 residues. The V and J ends lost 0 bases and 15 bases respectively, with 16 bases between them. Germline V lookup: CDR1 SGHNT, CDR2 YYREEE (reference sequence). CDR3 protein: CASSLGRDGGKYF. The CDR3 DNA sequence: TGTGCCAGCAGCTTGGGTCGGGACGGGGGAAAATATTTT.

The chain combines TRBV18 with TRBJ2-1; 7 bases map to TRBD1. The CDR3 is made up of 15 amino acids. CDR1 KGHSH and CDR2 LQKENI come from the germline V gene. After removal of 5 bases from V and 8 bases from J, the junction contained 12 bases not matched to a gene. The CDR3 protein is CASSSLTGLMDEQFF. In nucleotides, the CDR3 is TGTGCCAGCTCATCCTTGACAGGGTTGATGGATGAGCAGTTCTTC.

The chain carries TRBV5-6 and TRBJ1-4; maybe TRBD1 (5 bases). V lost 4 bases and J 0 bases, leaving 13 bases between the germline ends. Germline CDR1 SGHDT, CDR2 YYEEEE. The CDR3 is 16 residues long. CDR3 sequence: CASSRRGGATNEKLFF. The CDR3 nucleotides read TGTGCCAGCAGCCGTCGGGGGGGAGCAACTAATGAAAAACTGTTTTTT. The whole variable domain, remainder taken from reference TRBV5-6 and TRBJ1-4, is DAGVTQSPTHLIKTRGQQVTLRCSPKSGHDTVSWYQQALGQGPQFIFQYYEEEERQRGNFPDRFSGHQFPNYSSELNVNALLLGDSALYLCASSRRGGATNEKLFFGSGTQLSVL.

V and J are TRBV19 and TRBJ2-7, with 8 positions matching TRBD2. V trimming: 3 bases; J trimming: 7 bases; junction bases outside the gene matches: 8. The V gene's germline CDR1 is LNHDA and CDR2 SQIVND (reference sequence). The CDR3 extends over 14 amino acids. The CDR3 protein is CASSIGLASGEQYV. In DNA, the CDR3 is TGTGCCAGTAGTATTGGACTAGCTTCTGGGGAGCAGTACGTC.

This rearrangement joins TRBV29-1 to TRBJ2-1; no firm D call. This CDR3 region has 14 residues. Trimming stripped 4 bases from V and 0 bases from J, with 10 bases between. CDR1 and CDR2 (germline): SQVTM, ANQGSEA. CDR3 residues: CSVGFPASYNEQFF. DNA of the CDR3: TGCAGCGTTGGTTTCCCAGCCTCCTACAATGAGCAGTTCTTC.

The rearrangement uses TRBV15 and TRBJ1-6, with TRBD1 matching 8 bases. Looked up from germline, CDR1 is LNHNV and CDR2 is YYDKDF (reference sequence). Trimming at V came to 0 bases and at J to 7 bases, leaving 5 bases not matched to a gene. This CDR3 spans 16 amino acids. CDR3 region: CATSRDPAGGNSPLHF. The CDR3 DNA follows: TGTGCCACCAGCAGAGATCCGGCAGGGGGCAATTCACCCCTCCACTTT.

This chain joins TRBV9 and TRBJ1-1; 7 nucleotides align to TRBD1. Germline V gives CDR1 SGDLS, CDR2 YYNGEE. The junction had 6 bases not matched to a gene; V was cut back by 4 bases and J by 0 bases. The length of the CDR3 is 15 residues. CDR3 amino acids: CASSPKGQMNTEAFF. The CDR3 nucleotides are TGTGCCAGCAGCCCGAAGGGACAGATGAACACTGAAGCTTTCTTT.

The V gene is TRBV4-1, the J gene TRBJ1-5; a possible D gene is TRBD1 (5 bases). V was clipped by 2 bases and J by 3 bases, with 14 bases between them. CDR3 length: 16 residues. Germline V gives CDR1 MGHRA, CDR2 YSYEKL. The CDR3 nucleotides are TGCGCCAGCAGCCAATTGTTGCAGGGCCCCAATCAGCCCCAGCATTTT. Translating gives CASSQLLQGPNQPQHF.